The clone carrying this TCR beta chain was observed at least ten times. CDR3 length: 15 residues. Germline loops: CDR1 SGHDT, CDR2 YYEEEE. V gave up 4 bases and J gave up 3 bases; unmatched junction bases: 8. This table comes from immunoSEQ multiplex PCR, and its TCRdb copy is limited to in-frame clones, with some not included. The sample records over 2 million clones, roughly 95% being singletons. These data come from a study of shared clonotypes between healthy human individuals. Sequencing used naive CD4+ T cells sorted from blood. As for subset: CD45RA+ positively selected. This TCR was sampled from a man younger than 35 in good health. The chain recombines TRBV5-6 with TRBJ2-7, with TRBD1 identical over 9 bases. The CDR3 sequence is CASSRPGQGVYEQYF. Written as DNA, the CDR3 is TGTGCCAGCAGCCGGCCGGGACAGGGTGTCTACGAGCAGTACTTC.